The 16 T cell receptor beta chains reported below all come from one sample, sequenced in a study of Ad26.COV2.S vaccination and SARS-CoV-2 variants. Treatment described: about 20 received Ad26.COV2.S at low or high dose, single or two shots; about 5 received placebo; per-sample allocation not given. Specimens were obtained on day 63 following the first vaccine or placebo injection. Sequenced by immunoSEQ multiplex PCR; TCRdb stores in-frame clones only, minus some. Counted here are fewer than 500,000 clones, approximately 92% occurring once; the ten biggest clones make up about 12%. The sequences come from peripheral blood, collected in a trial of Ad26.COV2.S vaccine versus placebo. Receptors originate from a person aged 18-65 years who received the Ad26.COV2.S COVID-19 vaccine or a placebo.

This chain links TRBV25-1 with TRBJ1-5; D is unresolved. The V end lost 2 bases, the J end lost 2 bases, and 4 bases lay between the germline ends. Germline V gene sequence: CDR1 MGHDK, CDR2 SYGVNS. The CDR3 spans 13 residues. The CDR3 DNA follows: TGTGCCAGCAGTGAAGTGGGCAATCAGCCCCAGCATTTT. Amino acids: CASSEVGNQPQHF.

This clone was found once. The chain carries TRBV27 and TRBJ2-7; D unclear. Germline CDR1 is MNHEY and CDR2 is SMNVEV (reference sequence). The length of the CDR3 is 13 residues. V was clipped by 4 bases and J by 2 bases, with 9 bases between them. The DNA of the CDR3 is TGTGCCAGCAGTTCTTGGGTCCCCTACGAGCAGTACTTC. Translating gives CASSSWVPYEQYF.

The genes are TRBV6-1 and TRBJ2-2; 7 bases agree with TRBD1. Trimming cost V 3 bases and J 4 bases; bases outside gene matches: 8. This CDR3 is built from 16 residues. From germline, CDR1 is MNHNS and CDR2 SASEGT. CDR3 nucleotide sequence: TGTGCCAGCAGTGATCGACAGGGATCGGTCACCGGGGAGCTGTTTTTT. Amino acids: CASSDRQGSVTGELFF.

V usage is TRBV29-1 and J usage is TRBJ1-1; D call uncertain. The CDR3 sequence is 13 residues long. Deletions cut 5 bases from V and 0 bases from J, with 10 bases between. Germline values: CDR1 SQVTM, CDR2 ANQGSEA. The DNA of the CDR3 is TGCAGCGTTAGGACCAACATGAACACTGAAGCTTTCTTT. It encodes CSVRTNMNTEAFF.

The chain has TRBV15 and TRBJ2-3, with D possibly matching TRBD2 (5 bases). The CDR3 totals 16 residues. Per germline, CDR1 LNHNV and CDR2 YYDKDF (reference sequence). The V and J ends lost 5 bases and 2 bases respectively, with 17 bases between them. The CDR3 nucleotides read TGTGCCACCAGCGGCATAAAACTAGACCCCACAGATACGCAGTATTTT. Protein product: CATSGIKLDPTDTQYF.

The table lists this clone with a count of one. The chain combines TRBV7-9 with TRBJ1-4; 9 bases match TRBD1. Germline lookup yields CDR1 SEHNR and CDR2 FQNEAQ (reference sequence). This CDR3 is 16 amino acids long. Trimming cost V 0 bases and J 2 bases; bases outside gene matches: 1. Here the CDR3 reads CASSLAGTGTNEKLFF. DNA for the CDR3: TGTGCCAGCAGCTTAGCAGGGACAGGGACTAATGAAAAACTGTTTTTT.

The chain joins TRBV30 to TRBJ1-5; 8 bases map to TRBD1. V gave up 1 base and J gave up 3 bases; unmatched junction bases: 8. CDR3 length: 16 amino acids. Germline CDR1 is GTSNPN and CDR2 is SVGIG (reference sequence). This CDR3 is CAWSASRDRINQPQHF. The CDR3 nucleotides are TGTGCCTGGAGTGCGTCCCGGGACAGGATCAATCAGCCCCAGCATTTT.

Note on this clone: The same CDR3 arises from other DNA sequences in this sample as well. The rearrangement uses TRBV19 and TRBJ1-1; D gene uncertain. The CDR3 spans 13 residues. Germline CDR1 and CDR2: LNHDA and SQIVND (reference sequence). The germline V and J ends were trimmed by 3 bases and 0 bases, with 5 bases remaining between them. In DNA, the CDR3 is TGTGCCAGTAGTATTGTCCTGAACACTGAAGCTTTCTTT. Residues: CASSIVLNTEAFF.

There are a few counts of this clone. CDR3 residues: CASSSTYSYEQYF. The CDR3 bases are TGTGCCAGCAGTTCCACCTACTCCTACGAGCAGTACTTC. The chain couples TRBV6-2 or TRBV6-3 to TRBJ2-7; no reliable D call. The length of the CDR3 is 13 residues. V dropped 4 bases and J dropped 0 bases, with 7 bases sitting between them. The V gene's germline CDR1 is MNHEY and CDR2 SVGEGT.

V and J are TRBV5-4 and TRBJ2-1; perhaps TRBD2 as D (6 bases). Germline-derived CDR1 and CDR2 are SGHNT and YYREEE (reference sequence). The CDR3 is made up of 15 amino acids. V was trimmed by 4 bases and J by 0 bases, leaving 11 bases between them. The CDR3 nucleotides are TGTGCCAGCAGCCAGGGACTTGTCTCCTACAATGAGCAGTTCTTC. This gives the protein CASSQGLVSYNEQFF. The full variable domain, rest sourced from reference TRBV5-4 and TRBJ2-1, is ETGVTQSPTHLIKTRGQQVTLRCSSQSGHNTVSWYQQALGQGPQFIFQYYREEENGRGNFPPRFSGLQFPNYSSELNVNALELDDSALYLCASSQGLVSYNEQFFGPGTRLTVL.

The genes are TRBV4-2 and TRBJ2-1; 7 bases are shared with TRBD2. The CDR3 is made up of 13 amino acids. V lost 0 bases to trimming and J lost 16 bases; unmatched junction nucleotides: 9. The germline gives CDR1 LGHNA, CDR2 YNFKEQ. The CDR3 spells CASSQDGLGIGFF. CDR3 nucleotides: TGTGCCAGCAGCCAAGATGGACTAGGTATAGGTTTCTTC.

As DNA, the CDR3 is TGTGCCAGCAGTCCAAGGATCTTCACCGAGCAGTACTTC. This encodes CASSPRIFTEQYF. The rearrangement uses TRBV12-3 or TRBV12-4 and TRBJ2-7, with D uncertain. The CDR3 contains 13 residues. V dropped 5 bases and J dropped 6 bases, with 14 bases sitting between them.

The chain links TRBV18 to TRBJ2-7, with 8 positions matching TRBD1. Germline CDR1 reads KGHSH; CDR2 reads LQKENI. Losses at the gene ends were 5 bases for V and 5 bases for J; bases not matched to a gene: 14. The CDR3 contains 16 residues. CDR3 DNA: TGTGCCAGCTCAAATACCGAGGGACAGGCTTTGAACGAGCAGTACTTC. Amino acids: CASSNTEGQALNEQYF.

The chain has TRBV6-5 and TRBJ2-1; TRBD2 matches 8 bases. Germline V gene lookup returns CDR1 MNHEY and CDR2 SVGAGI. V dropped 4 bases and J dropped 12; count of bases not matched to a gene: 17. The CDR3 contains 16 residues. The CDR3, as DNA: TGTGCCAGCAGTTTCCTCCCCAGCTCGGGAGGGCCCTCGCAGTTCTTC. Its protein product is CASSFLPSSGGPSQFF.

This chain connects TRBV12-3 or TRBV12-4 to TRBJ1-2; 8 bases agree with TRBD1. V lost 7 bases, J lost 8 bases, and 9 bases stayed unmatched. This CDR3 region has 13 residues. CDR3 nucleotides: TGTGCCAGCACCTTGACAGGGGTGGGGGGCTACACCTTC. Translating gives CASTLTGVGGYTF.

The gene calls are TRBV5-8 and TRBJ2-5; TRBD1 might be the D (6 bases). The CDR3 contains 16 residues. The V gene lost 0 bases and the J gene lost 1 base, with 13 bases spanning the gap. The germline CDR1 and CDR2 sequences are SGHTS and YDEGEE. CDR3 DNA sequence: TGTGCCAGCAGCTTGGTGCCGGGACACCTCCAAGAGACCCAGTACTTC. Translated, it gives CASSLVPGHLQETQYF.